This T cell receptor (beta chain) was captured by sequencing in a study of T-cell reconstitution after alpha-beta-depleted transplantation in children. Remarks on this clonotype: The target antigen is unknown.

The TCRbeta library was prepared with unique molecular identifiers. TCRdb analysed the PCR reads with MiXCR anew, one entry per CDR3 protein. Among 75,000 to 90,000 distinct CDR3 sequences listed, around 14% were seen once. Study conclusions and caveats: T-cell numbers and diversity one year post-transplant derived largely from freshly generated T cells. In some patients, recipient T cells and intrathymic progenitors surviving conditioning explained high day-60 diversity.

The CDR3 is made up of 16 amino acids. Trimming took off 4 bases at V and 7 bases at J, with 20 bases between the two ends. The clonotype was recovered from a male patient aged 2-15 years who had a stem cell transplant for acute lymphoblastic leukemia, so the T cells may come from the graft donor. The sample here was PBMCs, mostly from graft donor cells, taken 180 days after TCRalphabeta/CD19-depleted stem cell transplant. The chain joins TRBV12-3 or TRBV12-4 to TRBJ1-5; D is perhaps TRBD1 (6 bases). The CDR3 reads CASSSGTPAAQQPQHF. The DNA for the CDR3 is TGTGCCAGCAGTTCCGGGACACCGGCGGCACAGCAGCCCCAGCATTTT.